These 31 T cell receptor beta chains originate from one sample sequenced in a study of siplizumab effects on memory and regulatory T cells. TCRdb's copy holds only in-frame clones and misses some; the assay was immunoSEQ multiplex PCR. The sample has 100,000 to 110,000 clones, 80% to 95% seen once; the top ten hold approximately 0.15%. The sequenced material came from CD4+ T cells sorted from blood. Receptors were obtained from a human donor in good health.

V gene TRBV28 combines with J gene TRBJ1-5, with TRBD1 as a possible D gene (5 bases). Germline values: CDR1 MDHEN, CDR2 SYDVKM. The CDR3 contains 13 residues. Trimming pared 4 bases from V and 11 bases from J, leaving 15 bases between. This CDR3 reads CASSSLRGGAQHF. CDR3 DNA: TGTGCCAGCAGTTCCCTAAGAGGAGGGGCCCAGCATTTT.

The sample holds one count of this clone. This chain uses TRBV6-1 with TRBJ1-1; 10 nucleotides align to TRBD1. This CDR3 has 18 amino acids. Germline loops: CDR1 MNHNS, CDR2 SASEGT. The V gene end was trimmed by 3 bases and the J gene end by 5 bases; junction bases not matched to a gene: 15. CDR3: CASSDPTGGKFLGTEAFF. The CDR3 bases are TGTGCCAGCAGTGATCCGACAGGGGGCAAATTTCTCGGGACTGAAGCTTTCTTT.

The gene calls are TRBV19 and TRBJ1-4, with D possibly being TRBD1 (6 bases). Germline V gene sequence: CDR1 LNHDA, CDR2 SQIVND (reference sequence). V was clipped by 5 bases and J by 5 bases, with 15 bases between them. The CDR3 is made up of 15 amino acids. The CDR3 nucleotides are TGTGCCAGTAGTGACCGACAGGCCCTAAATGAAAAACTGTTTTTT. It yields the protein CASSDRQALNEKLFF.

The rearrangement joins TRBV28 to TRBJ2-5; no clear D. Trimming left V 5 bases short and J 4 bases short, with 17 bases between. This CDR3 spans 15 amino acids. The germline V gene encodes CDR1 MDHEN and CDR2 SYDVKM. As DNA, the CDR3 is TGTGCCAGCAGTCCCCTCCGTGTAGGCTTAGAGACCCAGTACTTC. This gives the protein CASSPLRVGLETQYF.

The rearrangement links TRBV5-1 to TRBJ2-1; 8 bases match TRBD1. Germline loops: CDR1 SGHRS, CDR2 YFSETQ. Trimming cost V 4 bases and J 7 bases; bases outside gene matches: 7. This CDR3 is 14 amino acids long. CDR3 DNA: TGCGCCAGCAGCGGGGGACAGGACCCTAATGAGCAGTTCTTC. Its translation: CASSGGQDPNEQFF.

J is TRBJ2-3 and V is TRBV19; perhaps TRBD1 as D (5 bases). V was cut by 5 bases and J by 5 bases, with 17 bases left in between. The CDR3 length is 15 residues. Per germline, CDR1 LNHDA and CDR2 SQIVND (reference sequence). The CDR3 nucleotides are TGTGCCAGTAGTGATGTGTCAGGGTCGGTAGATACGCAGTATTTT. Translating it yields CASSDVSGSVDTQYF.

This clone was recorded only once. The CDR3 DNA reads TGTGCCAGCAGCTTCTCAAGGAGTGGCGGGGAGCTGTTTTTT. Translation gives CASSFSRSGGELFF. This chain uses TRBV5-4 with TRBJ2-2; D call uncertain. The CDR3 has 14 residues. Germline V gene data show CDR1 as SGHNT and CDR2 as YYREEE (reference sequence). V was pared by 2 bases and J by 7 bases, with 12 bases between.

The V gene is TRBV21-1, the J gene TRBJ1-1; the table gives TRBD1 as D, unverified against the DNA. TRBV21-1 is reported as a pseudogene. There are 11 residues in the CDR3. The chain's CDR3 is CATAGDTEAFF. DNA of the CDR3: TGTGCCACCGCAGGGGACACTGAAGCTTTCTTT.

This clone was observed a few times. The chain couples TRBV19 to TRBJ1-1; no firm D call. Germline V gives CDR1 LNHDA, CDR2 SQIVND (reference sequence). The CDR3 consists of 15 residues. V dropped 2 bases and J dropped 0 bases, with 10 bases sitting between them. For the CDR3, the DNA is TGTGCCAGTAGTATACGGTTTTTCATGAACACTGAAGCTTTCTTT. It yields the protein CASSIRFFMNTEAFF.

V and J are TRBV19 and TRBJ2-5, with 9 bases that match TRBD1. In germline, CDR1 is LNHDA, CDR2 SQIVND (reference sequence). After removal of 3 bases from V and 5 bases from J, the junction contained 4 bases not matched to a gene. The CDR3 is 14 amino acids. CDR3 region: CASSIGTGWETQYF. DNA of the CDR3: TGTGCCAGTAGTATTGGGACAGGGTGGGAGACCCAGTACTTC.

The genes are TRBV5-1 and TRBJ1-1; possibly TRBD1 for D (5 bases). The CDR3 is 14 residues long. V was trimmed by 4 bases and J by 1 base, leaving 11 bases between them. Germline values: CDR1 SGHRS, CDR2 YFSETQ. The chain's CDR3 is CASSLNGQNTEAFF. CDR3 in DNA: TGCGCCAGCAGCCTTAACGGACAGAACACTGAAGCTTTCTTT.

The chain couples TRBV7-2 to TRBJ2-1; no reliable D call. This CDR3 spans 17 amino acids. The germline V and J ends were trimmed by 2 bases and 1 base, with 15 bases remaining between them. Germline assignment: CDR1 SGHTA and CDR2 FQGNSA. The DNA for the CDR3 is TGTGCCAGCAGCTTAAAGGTCCCCTCCACATCCTACAATGAGCAGTTCTTC. Translated, it gives CASSLKVPSTSYNEQFF.

V gene TRBV7-2 combines with J gene TRBJ2-5, with TRBD1 identical over 9 bases. The CDR3 runs 12 residues. CDR1 SGHTA and CDR2 FQGNSA come from the germline V gene. V dropped 6 bases and J dropped 5; count of bases not matched to a gene: 1. CDR3 sequence: CASRDRGETQYF. DNA of the CDR3: TGTGCCAGCAGGGACAGGGGTGAGACCCAGTACTTC.

The V call is TRBV6-6, the J call TRBJ1-1; perhaps TRBD1 as D (5 bases). This CDR3 spans 16 amino acids. Trimming cost V 6 bases and J 0 bases, with 17 bases left between them. Per germline, CDR1 MNHNY and CDR2 SVGAGI (reference sequence). CDR3 amino acids: CASRPTPGTVNTEAFF. CDR3 DNA sequence: TGTGCCAGCAGACCTACCCCCGGGACGGTGAACACTGAAGCTTTCTTT.

The chain combines TRBV19 with TRBJ1-1; D is perhaps TRBD1 (5 bases). CDR3 length equals 15 residues. Looked up from germline, CDR1 is LNHDA and CDR2 is SQIVND (reference sequence). Trimming left V 4 bases short and J 4 bases short, with 16 bases between. In DNA form, the CDR3 reads TGTGCCAGTAGTACCACGGGGGGTTATATCACTGAAGCTTTCTTT. Its translation is CASSTTGGYITEAFF.

The chain joins TRBV15 to TRBJ2-2; D is possibly TRBD2 (6 bases). Germline CDR1 is LNHNV and CDR2 is YYDKDF (reference sequence). This CDR3 region has 19 residues. V was clipped by 1 base and J by 5 bases, with 23 bases between them. The CDR3 DNA sequence: TGTGCCACCAGCAGAGCTGAAATGCGGGGAGCCCATGGGACCGGGGAGCTGTTTTTT. It translates to CATSRAEMRGAHGTGELFF.

V gene TRBV29-1 combines with J gene TRBJ2-7; either TRBD1 or TRBD2 may supply D (5 bases each). The CDR3 loop spans 14 amino acids. V lost 0 bases and J 3 bases, leaving 12 bases between the germline ends. Germline V gene lookup returns CDR1 SQVTM and CDR2 ANQGSEA. In nucleotides, the CDR3 is TGCAGCGTTGAAGATGGAGGCAGGGTCTACGAGCAGTACTTC. Translated, it gives CSVEDGGRVYEQYF.

This clone was detected only once. V usage is TRBV18 and J usage is TRBJ1-6; D is ambiguous. The CDR3 covers 17 residues. Germline CDR1 KGHSH, CDR2 LQKENI. Trimming shortened V by 1 base and J by 9 bases, and 19 bases separated the two germline ends. The CDR3 bases are TGTGCCAGCTCACCACGTCAGTCCCAGCTTATTATTTCACCCCTCCACTTT. Protein product: CASSPRQSQLIISPLHF.

The V call is TRBV7-9, the J call TRBJ2-5, with 8 nucleotides matching TRBD1. Germline CDR1 and CDR2: SEHNR and FQNEAQ (reference sequence). The CDR3 runs to 14 residues. V lost 1 base, J lost 5 bases, and 3 bases stayed unmatched. CDR3 sequence (DNA): TGTGCCAGCAGCTTAGGGACAGGGTCGGAGACCCAGTACTTC. Protein product: CASSLGTGSETQYF.

The chain is built from TRBV18 and TRBJ2-7; 7 nucleotides align to TRBD2. The J segment lost 0 bases and the V segment lost 0 bases, leaving 2 bases of the junction unmatched. Germline assignment: CDR1 KGHSH and CDR2 LQKENI. The CDR3 has 15 amino acids. The CDR3 reads CASSPPGTTSYEQYF. The CDR3 coding sequence is TGTGCCAGCTCACCACCCGGGACTACCTCCTACGAGCAGTACTTC.

This chain links TRBV27 with TRBJ1-2; TRBD1 aligns across 9 bases. J was trimmed by 5 bases and V by 5 bases; bases with no gene match: 6. The germline V gene has CDR1 MNHEY and CDR2 SMNVEV (reference sequence). The CDR3 is 14 amino acids. The CDR3 loop reads CASSNRGLSYGYTF. DNA for the CDR3: TGTGCCAGCAGTAACAGGGGGCTTTCTTATGGCTACACCTTC.

The CDR3 is CASSPYGLYQETQYF. The DNA for the CDR3 is TGTGCCAGCAGCCCCTATGGTCTGTACCAAGAGACCCAGTACTTC. This chain connects TRBV5-5 to TRBJ2-5; D gene unclear. Germline V gene lookup returns CDR1 SGHKS and CDR2 YYEKEE (reference sequence). The CDR3 has 15 amino acids. Trimming left V 4 bases short and J 0 bases short, with 13 bases between.

The V call is TRBV12-5, the J call TRBJ2-1; perhaps TRBD1 as D (6 bases). Looked up from germline, CDR1 is LGHNT and CDR2 is FRNRAP. This CDR3 region has 16 residues. The V gene lost 2 bases and the J gene lost 0 bases, with 11 bases spanning the gap. This CDR3 reads CASGLNTGYSYNEQFF. The CDR3 region has the DNA TGTGCTAGTGGTTTGAACACAGGGTACTCCTACAATGAGCAGTTCTTC.

The J gene is TRBJ1-3, the V gene TRBV30; unclear D gene. The CDR3 runs to 13 residues. CDR1 is GTSNPN and CDR2 is SVGIG in the germline V gene (reference sequence). The V and J ends lost 1 base and 2 bases respectively, with 6 bases between them. The CDR3 region is CAWSERPGNTIYF. The CDR3 bases are TGTGCCTGGAGTGAGAGACCTGGAAACACCATATATTTT. The full variable domain, its missing parts supplied by reference TRBV30 and TRBJ1-3, is SQTIHQWPATLVQPVGSPLSLECTVEGTSNPNLYWYRQAAGRGLQLLFYSVGIGQISSEVPQNLSASRPQDRQFILSSKKLLLSDSGFYLCAWSERPGNTIYFGEGSWLTVV.

This clone has only one observation. The rearrangement links TRBV19 to TRBJ2-3; tentatively, D is TRBD2 (6 bases). The CDR3 contains 15 residues. The germline V and J ends were trimmed by 7 bases and 0 bases, with 14 bases remaining between them. The germline V gene has CDR1 LNHDA and CDR2 SQIVND (reference sequence). The CDR3 loop is CASTRGPASTDTQYF. CDR3 in DNA: TGTGCCAGTACGCGGGGCCCTGCTAGCACAGATACGCAGTATTTT.

The V and J genes are TRBV5-6 and TRBJ2-1; D call uncertain. Germline V CDR1 and CDR2: SGHDT, YYEEEE. Trimming removed 1 base at V and 4 bases at J, with 0 bases between. This CDR3 spans 11 amino acids. CDR3 loop: CASSLYNEQFF. In DNA form, the CDR3 reads TGTGCCAGCAGCTTGTACAATGAGCAGTTCTTC. The whole variable domain, filled in from reference TRBV5-6 and TRBJ2-1, reads DAGVTQSPTHLIKTRGQQVTLRCSPKSGHDTVSWYQQALGQGPQFIFQYYEEEERQRGNFPDRFSGHQFPNYSSELNVNALLLGDSALYLCASSLYNEQFFGPGTRLTVL.

CDR3 nucleotides: TGTGCCAGCAGTACCCGGACAGACATTTACCTCTATAATTCACCCCTCCACTTT. Translated, it gives CASSTRTDIYLYNSPLHF. The chain carries TRBV27 and TRBJ1-6; possible D gene TRBD1, 6 bases. Germline CDR1 and CDR2: MNHEY and SMNVEV (reference sequence). CDR3 length: 18 residues. Trimming took off 5 bases at V and 3 bases at J, with 20 bases between the two ends.

V usage is TRBV5-1 and J usage is TRBJ2-3, with unresolved D. V lost 0 bases to trimming and J lost 3 bases, with 17 bases between them. Germline CDR1 reads SGHRS; CDR2 reads YFSETQ. The CDR3 has 17 amino acids. Written as DNA, the CDR3 is TGCGCCAGCAGCTTGGCCCGGGCCCCGACGGGTACAGATACGCAGTATTTT. This translates into CASSLARAPTGTDTQYF.

This chain connects TRBV4-3 to TRBJ2-3; D uncertain. Germline values: CDR1 LGHNA, CDR2 YSLEER. Trimming shortened V by 0 bases and J by 2 bases, and 6 bases separated the two germline ends. This CDR3 spans 14 amino acids. In DNA form, the CDR3 reads TGCGCCAGCAGCCAAGAGTTGTTCACAGATACGCAGTATTTT. Amino acid sequence: CASSQELFTDTQYF.

This chain connects TRBV5-1 to TRBJ1-2; D gene ambiguous. Germline CDR1 SGHRS, CDR2 YFSETQ. The length of the CDR3 is 15 residues. V gave up 2 bases and J gave up 0 bases, with 11 bases separating them. The CDR3 nucleotides read TGCGCCAGCAGCTTCGCGTCCCGGCCTAACTATGGCTACACCTTC. This gives the protein CASSFASRPNYGYTF.

The chain has TRBV30 and TRBJ2-3; no firm D call. The CDR3 is made up of 11 amino acids. In germline, CDR1 is GTSNPN, CDR2 SVGIG (reference sequence). The V gene lost 1 base and the J gene lost 5 bases, with 4 bases spanning the gap. The CDR3 nucleotides are TGTGCCTGGAGTGCCAGAGATACGCAGTATTTT. Translating gives CAWSARDTQYF.